Shown below are 13 T cell receptor beta chains from a single sample sequenced in a study of OX40 agonist ivuxolimab in advanced cancers. Profiled with immunoSEQ multiplex PCR; TCRdb holds only in-frame clones, not every one. This table holds 50,000 to 70,000 clones, 85% found once. Specimen: CD4+ or CD8+ T cells sorted from blood, collected in a trial of the OX40 agonist ivuxolimab. The receptors were gathered from an adult with an advanced solid tumor such as melanoma, head and neck, liver or kidney cancer.

V gene TRBV5-1 combines with J gene TRBJ1-2; D perhaps matches TRBD1 (6 bases). This CDR3 comprises 13 residues. Trimming took off 3 bases at V and 6 bases at J, with 12 bases between the two ends. Germline CDR1 SGHRS, CDR2 YFSETQ. The CDR3: CASSSTGRHGYTF. The DNA of the CDR3 is TGCGCCAGCAGCTCAACAGGGAGGCATGGCTACACCTTC.

The rearrangement links TRBV5-4 to TRBJ1-1; D gene uncertain. V lost 5 bases and J lost 5, with 19 bases in between. Germline values: CDR1 SGHNT, CDR2 YYREEE (reference sequence). The CDR3 runs to 15 residues. CDR3 sequence reads: CASSSDRARGTEAFF. For the CDR3, the DNA is TGTGCCAGCAGTAGTGACCGGGCCCGAGGGACTGAAGCTTTCTTT.

The rearrangement joins TRBV2 to TRBJ1-4; no firm D call. Trimming left V 2 bases short and J 10 bases short, with 17 bases between. The CDR3 covers 15 residues. Germline loops: CDR1 SNHLY, CDR2 FYNNEI. In DNA form, the CDR3 reads TGTGCCAGCAGTGAACTCAGGAACTCCCCGGGAAAACTGTTTTTT. Its protein is CASSELRNSPGKLFF.

The V call is TRBV28, the J call TRBJ2-5, with D hard to call. V dropped 6 bases and J dropped 2 bases, with 13 bases sitting between them. The CDR3 totals 14 residues. Germline loops: CDR1 MDHEN, CDR2 SYDVKM. The CDR3 sequence: CASSIQYSQETQYF. As DNA, the CDR3 is TGTGCCAGCAGCATTCAGTACTCGCAAGAGACCCAGTACTTC.

A few counts support this clone. The gene calls are TRBV27 and TRBJ1-3, with D perhaps matching TRBD1 (6 bases). The CDR3 length is 16 residues. The germline V gene encodes CDR1 MNHEY and CDR2 SMNVEV (reference sequence). V was trimmed by 5 bases and J by 0 bases, leaving 14 bases between them. CDR3 sequence reads: CASSPGTPSSGNTIYF. The CDR3, as DNA: TGTGCCAGCAGTCCAGGGACACCTAGCTCTGGAAACACCATATATTTT.

The CDR3 DNA reads TGTGCCAGCAGCTCGGAGGGTTGGGAGACCCAGTACTTC. It encodes CASSSEGWETQYF. The rearrangement joins TRBV5-4 to TRBJ2-5; a weak D match, TRBD2 (6 bases). Trimming left V 3 bases short and J 5 bases short, with 11 bases between. Germline V gives CDR1 SGHNT, CDR2 YYREEE (reference sequence). The CDR3 has 13 residues.

This clone has just a few counts. The V and J genes are TRBV2 and TRBJ2-7, with 10 bases aligning to TRBD1. The germline V gene encodes CDR1 SNHLY and CDR2 FYNNEI. J lost 5 bases, V lost 4 bases, and 11 bases had no gene match. This CDR3 is built from 16 residues. The CDR3 nucleotides read TGTGCCAGCAGTGCCCGGCCGGGACAGGGGTTTCACGAGCAGTACTTC. This gives the protein CASSARPGQGFHEQYF.

The chain links TRBV11-2 to TRBJ2-2, with D possibly being TRBD2 (5 bases). V was pared by 1 base and J by 6 bases, with 6 bases between. The CDR3 runs to 13 residues. Germline V gives CDR1 SGHAT, CDR2 FQNNGV. CDR3 nucleotides: TGTGCCAGCAGCTTAGCGGGGTCCGGGGAGCTGTTTTTT. It specifies CASSLAGSGELFF.

This chain links TRBV19 with TRBJ2-1; D is tentatively TRBD1 or TRBD2 (5 bases each). CDR1 LNHDA and CDR2 SQIVND come from the germline V gene (reference sequence). V lost 3 bases and J lost 3, with 9 bases in between. This CDR3 region has 14 residues. The CDR3 loop reads CASSIPGLYNEQFF. The DNA of the CDR3 is TGTGCCAGTAGTATTCCGGGGCTCTACAATGAGCAGTTCTTC. The full variable domain, rest sourced from reference TRBV19 and TRBJ2-1, is DGGITQSPKYLFRKEGQNVTLSCEQNLNHDAMYWYRQDPGQGLRLIYYSQIVNDFQKGDIAEGYSVSREKKESFPLTVTSAQKNPTAFYLCASSIPGLYNEQFFGPGTRLTVL.

The chain couples TRBV9 to TRBJ2-1; TRBD1 matches at 7 bases. This CDR3 spans 14 amino acids. Looked up from germline, CDR1 is SGDLS and CDR2 is YYNGEE. V trimming: 3 bases; J trimming: 6 bases; junction bases outside the gene matches: 6. The CDR3, as DNA: TGTGCCAGCAGCGCCCGGGACAGTACCAATGAGCAGTTCTTC. Protein product: CASSARDSTNEQFF.

The chain links TRBV10-3 to TRBJ1-1; a weak D match, TRBD1 (5 bases). V was shortened by 7 bases and J by 2 bases, with 11 bases between the two germline ends. Germline CDR1 ENHRY, CDR2 SYGVKD. The CDR3 length is 13 residues. The CDR3 is CAIKAGINTEAFF. CDR3 in DNA: TGTGCCATCAAGGCAGGGATCAACACTGAAGCTTTCTTT.

This clone occurred a few times. This sequence joins TRBV5-5 and TRBJ2-3; D is unresolved. Trimming removed 0 bases at V and 9 bases at J, with 20 bases between. Germline assignment: CDR1 SGHKS and CDR2 YYEKEE (reference sequence). The CDR3 length is 16 residues. The CDR3 is CASSLDTYPQPPTQYF. The CDR3 region has the DNA TGTGCCAGCAGCTTGGATACCTACCCCCAACCCCCGACGCAGTATTTT.

This rearrangement joins TRBV9 to TRBJ2-1, with D possibly TRBD2 on 5 matching bases. The CDR3 is 15 amino acids. Trimming left V 3 bases short and J 5 bases short, with 15 bases between. The germline gives CDR1 SGDLS, CDR2 YYNGEE. CDR3 amino acids: CASSALGVVDNEQFF. CDR3 coding DNA: TGTGCCAGCAGCGCCCTGGGAGTCGTGGACAATGAGCAGTTCTTC.